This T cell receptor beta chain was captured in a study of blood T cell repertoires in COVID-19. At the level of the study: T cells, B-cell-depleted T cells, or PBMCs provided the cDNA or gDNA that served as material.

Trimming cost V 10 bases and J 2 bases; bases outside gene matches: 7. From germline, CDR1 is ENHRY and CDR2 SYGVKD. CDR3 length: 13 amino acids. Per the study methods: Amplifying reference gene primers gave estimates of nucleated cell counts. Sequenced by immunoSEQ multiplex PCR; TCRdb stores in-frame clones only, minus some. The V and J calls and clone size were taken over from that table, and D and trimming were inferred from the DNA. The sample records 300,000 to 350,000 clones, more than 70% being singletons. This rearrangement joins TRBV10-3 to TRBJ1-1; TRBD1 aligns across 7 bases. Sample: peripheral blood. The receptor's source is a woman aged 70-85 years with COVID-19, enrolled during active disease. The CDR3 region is CATQGEPNTEAFF. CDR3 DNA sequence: TGTGCCACCCAGGGGGAGCCAAACACTGAAGCTTTCTTT.